This is a list of T cell receptor beta chains from one sample in a study of CD8 T cells in ankylosing spondylitis. TCRdb called the 5' RACE reads again in MiXCR, with one record for every CDR3 protein. The sample consists of tens of thousands of distinct CDR3 sequences, approximately 15% of them appearing once. The sample consisted of blood. These receptors were collected from a male donor with ankylosing spondylitis or in good health (not recorded which). The CDR3 runs from the conserved cysteine through the conserved F or W. A D gene is named only where the DNA matches it firmly. Rows may omit the clone size; those that give it use once, few, many or a size class.

TRBJ2-1,TRBD2,TRBV7-6,few,TGTGCCAGCAGCTTAGCGCTGGGACTAGGATCCCAGCAGTTCTTC,CASSLALGLGSQQFF
TRBJ1-4,.,TRBV20-1,.,TGCAGTGCTAGAGATGTGGAAAAACTGTTTTTT,CSARDVEKLFF
TRBJ1-1,.,TRBV5-6,few,TGTGCCAGCAGCTTGGCGGGACCTACTGAAGCTTTCTTT,CASSLAGPTEAFF
TRBJ1-1,.,TRBV12-3/TRBV12-4,few,TGTGCCAGCAGTTTAGACCGGGGGAAGGGCACTGAAGCTTTCTTT,CASSLDRGKGTEAFF
TRBJ2-2,.,TRBV20-1,.,TGCAGTGCTAGACAGGGACTGAACACCGGGGAGCTGTTTTTT,CSARQGLNTGELFF
TRBJ2-5,TRBD2,TRBV7-2,few,TGTGCCAGCAGCCCCTTCGGGGGGGGCGAGACCCAGTACTTC,CASSPFGGGETQYF
TRBJ2-5,.,TRBV20-1,.,TGCAGTGCTAGAGTTCCCGGCCAAGAGACCCAGTACTTC,CSARVPGQETQYF
TRBJ2-1,TRBD1,TRBV20-1,.,TGCAGTGCTAGACAGAGGGACAGGCCGTGGAATGAGCAGTTCTTC,CSARQRDRPWNEQFF
TRBJ2-3,.,TRBV29-1,few,TGCAGCGTTGAATGGGGCGGAGATACGCAGTATTTT,CSVEWGGDTQYF
TRBJ1-1,.,TRBV20-1,many,TGCAGTGCTAGACCCCTCAGGGATCTAGCTTTCTTT,CSARPLRDLAFF
TRBJ2-2,TRBD1,TRBV5-5,.,TGTGCCAGCAGCTTTCCGGGACAGGTATCCACCGGGGAGCTGTTTTTT,CASSFPGQVSTGELFF
TRBJ2-7,.,TRBV7-2,few,TGTGCCAGCAGCCCGAGTTTGGGCTACGAGCAGTACTTC,CASSPSLGYEQYF
TRBJ2-7,.,TRBV12-3/TRBV12-4,few,TGTGCCAGCAGTTCTCGTTATTCTGGGTCTAGCTCCTACGAGCAGTACTTC,CASSSRYSGSSSYEQYF
TRBJ1-5,TRBD1,TRBV5-1,.,TGCGCCAGCAGCTTAATTACAGGGGGAGTGAGCAATCAGCCCCAGCATTTT,CASSLITGGVSNQPQHF
TRBJ2-2,.,TRBV20-1,.,TGCAGTGCTAGAGCCCGACTGAACACCGGGGAGCTGTTTTTT,CSARARLNTGELFF
TRBJ2-3,TRBD1,TRBV12-3/TRBV12-4,few,TGTGCCACGGATCCGGGACAGGGAACAGATACGCAGTATTTT,CATDPGQGTDTQYF
TRBJ2-7,TRBD1,TRBV29-1,few,TGCAGCGCAACAGGGGGCGGGATGAGCGAGCAGTACTTC,CSATGGGMSEQYF
TRBJ2-1,TRBD2,TRBV7-9,once,TGTGCCAGCAGCTTATCCTCTCTAGCGGGGTTCAATGAGCAGTTCTTC,CASSLSSLAGFNEQFF
TRBJ2-2,.,TRBV12-3/TRBV12-4,.,TGTGCCAGCAGTTCTGCTTTAATCGCCGGGGAGCTGTTTTTT,CASSSALIAGELFF
TRBJ2-2,TRBD2,TRBV12-3/TRBV12-4,few,TGTGCCAGCAGGACCAACCCGGGACACCGGGCGGGGGGGAACACCGGGGAGCTGTTTTTT,CASRTNPGHRAGGNTGELFF
TRBJ1-1,.,TRBV7-2,.,TGTGCCAGCAGCACATTGCGGGTTAGCACTGAAGCTTTCTTT,CASSTLRVSTEAFF
TRBJ2-1,.,TRBV9,once,TGTGCCAGCAGCGTAGGTACTAGGAGAGGCAATGAGCAGTTCTTC,CASSVGTRRGNEQFF
TRBJ2-5,.,TRBV29-1,few,TGCAGCGTTGATGTGGGGGGCCCGGAGACCCAGTACTTC,CSVDVGGPETQYF
TRBJ2-7,.,TRBV28,few,TGTGCCAGCAGTCAAAGGACCACTTACGAGCAGTACTTC,CASSQRTTYEQYF
TRBJ2-1,TRBD2,TRBV20-1,few,TGCAGTGCTAGGTCACTAGCGATCTACAATGAGCAGTTCTTC,CSARSLAIYNEQFF
TRBJ2-1,.,TRBV7-9,.,TGTGCCAGCAGCTTCCCGGGGAATGAGCAGTTCTTC,CASSFPGNEQFF
TRBJ2-5,.,TRBV29-1,few,TGCAGCGCTATGGACAGTCAAGAGACCCAGTACTTC,CSAMDSQETQYF